Listed here are 16 T cell receptor beta chains from one sample, sequenced in a study of blood T cell repertoires in COVID-19. Sequencing was performed with immunoSEQ multiplex PCR; in TCRdb, only in-frame clones are kept and a portion is missing. The table records 70,000 to 95,000 clones, approximately 78% of them present only once. Input material: peripheral blood. These receptors all come from a human donor in a cohort sampled during active COVID-19.

The J gene is TRBJ2-6, the V gene TRBV30; 10 positions agree with TRBD1. The CDR3 length is 17 residues. The trim removed 7 bases at V and 4 bases at J, leaving 13 bases unmatched. Germline values: CDR1 GTSNPN, CDR2 SVGIG (reference sequence). CDR3 in amino acids: CALNRDRGFSGANVLTF. Here the CDR3 DNA reads TGTGCCTTAAACCGGGACAGGGGATTTTCCGGGGCCAACGTCCTGACTTTC.

This chain's CDR3 is CASSGGQGGYGYTF. DNA for the CDR3: TGTGCCAGCAGTGGGGGACAGGGAGGGTATGGCTACACCTTC. The chain employs TRBV2 and TRBJ1-2; 9 bases are a match to TRBD1. V shed 4 bases and J 5 bases; nucleotides not matched to a gene: 5. The CDR3 has 14 amino acids. Germline CDR1 SNHLY, CDR2 FYNNEI.

V usage is TRBV28 and J usage is TRBJ1-5; 8 bases align to TRBD1. The CDR3 has 15 amino acids. The germline CDR1 and CDR2 sequences are MDHEN and SYDVKM. The V segment lost 7 bases and the J segment 7 bases; nucleotides outside the gene matches: 12. This CDR3 is CASTRGLRVFQPQHF. CDR3 bases: TGTGCCAGCACCAGGGGGCTCAGGGTTTTCCAGCCCCAGCATTTT.

J is TRBJ1-5 and V is TRBV5-6; TRBD1 matches 7 bases. Trimming took 0 bases from V and 3 from J; bases not matched to a gene: 6. CDR1 is SGHDT, CDR2 YYEEEE, per germline. The CDR3 totals 16 residues. As DNA, the CDR3 is TGTGCCAGCAGCTTGGCGGCAGGGGGATCCAATCAGCCCCAGCATTTT. Translating it yields CASSLAAGGSNQPQHF. The variable domain in full, with the rest retrieved from reference TRBV5-6 and TRBJ1-5, is DAGVTQSPTHLIKTRGQQVTLRCSPKSGHDTVSWYQQALGQGPQFIFQYYEEEERQRGNFPDRFSGHQFPNYSSELNVNALLLGDSALYLCASSLAAGGSNQPQHFGDGTRLSIL.

The gene calls are TRBV6-5 and TRBJ2-3; D perhaps matches TRBD2 (6 bases). Deletions cut 6 bases from V and 1 base from J, with 14 bases between. This CDR3 contains 15 residues. Germline V gives CDR1 MNHEY, CDR2 SVGAGI. The CDR3 DNA is TGTGCCAGCAGCCCCTGGCGGGGTGGCACAGATACGCAGTATTTT. This encodes CASSPWRGGTDTQYF.

The chain carries TRBV7-2 and TRBJ2-7; 7 bases line up with TRBD2. CDR1 SGHTA and CDR2 FQGNSA come from the germline V gene. V lost 4 bases and J lost 2; bases outside the gene matches: 8. The CDR3 extends over 15 amino acids. The DNA of the CDR3 is TGTGCCAGCAGCTCGGGACTACTCAACCCCTACGAGCAGTACTTC. Residues: CASSSGLLNPYEQYF.

The chain is built from TRBV9 and TRBJ2-1; 7 nucleotides line up with TRBD1. J gave up 2 bases and V 4 bases, and 9 bases lay outside the gene matches. Germline V gene sequence: CDR1 SGDLS, CDR2 YYNGEE. The CDR3 contains 16 residues. The CDR3 sequence is CASSSGQLTPYNEQFF. DNA for the CDR3: TGTGCCAGCAGCTCGGGACAGCTTACCCCCTACAATGAGCAGTTCTTC.

This clone turned up a few times. The V call is TRBV4-2, the J call TRBJ1-2; possible D gene TRBD1, 6 bases. Germline V lookup: CDR1 LGHNA, CDR2 YNFKEQ. Trimming pared 1 base from V and 6 bases from J, leaving 15 bases between. The CDR3 is 15 residues long. CDR3 DNA sequence: TGTGCCAGCAGCCAAGTACCAGGGGCACCGGATGGCTACACCTTC. It translates to CASSQVPGAPDGYTF.

The chain joins TRBV5-1 to TRBJ1-4; tentatively, D is TRBD1 (6 bases). V was clipped by 4 bases and J by 7 bases, with 14 bases between them. Per germline, CDR1 SGHRS and CDR2 YFSETQ. The length of the CDR3 is 14 residues. In nucleotides, the CDR3 is TGCGCCAGCAGCAAACAGGGATCCGGTGAAAAACTGTTTTTT. Protein product: CASSKQGSGEKLFF.

V usage is TRBV11-2 and J usage is TRBJ2-5; TRBD2 is a possible D gene (6 bases). The CDR3 length is 16 residues. CDR1 SGHAT and CDR2 FQNNGV come from the germline V gene. The ends were cut back, 4 bases at V and 2 bases at J, with 17 bases in the middle. CDR3 protein: CASSSTGGGRQETQYF. As DNA, the CDR3 is TGTGCCAGCAGCTCTACTGGTGGGGGGAGACAAGAGACCCAGTACTTC.

This clone was counted once. The rearrangement joins TRBV7-6 to TRBJ1-1, with 11 bases matching TRBD1. V lost 4 bases to trimming and J lost 6 bases; unmatched junction nucleotides: 4. Looked up from germline, CDR1 is SGHVS and CDR2 is FNYEAQ. CDR3 length: 14 residues. In DNA form, the CDR3 reads TGTGCCAGCAGCTCATGGACAGGGGGCTCTGAAGCTTTCTTT. Protein sequence: CASSSWTGGSEAFF.

The chain uses TRBV5-5 and TRBJ2-3; D is unclear. The CDR3 length is 14 residues. V was shortened by 0 bases and J by 3 bases, with 8 bases between the two germline ends. Germline lookup yields CDR1 SGHKS and CDR2 YYEKEE (reference sequence). CDR3 loop: CASSLGSGTDTQYF. The CDR3 region has the DNA TGTGCCAGCAGCTTGGGGTCAGGAACAGATACGCAGTATTTT.

The rearrangement uses TRBV19 and TRBJ2-7, with TRBD2 identical over 7 bases. This CDR3 is built from 15 residues. Germline trimming cut 5 bases from V and 3 bases from J; bases unmatched to any gene: 10. The germline V gene encodes CDR1 LNHDA and CDR2 SQIVND (reference sequence). The CDR3 DNA is TGTGCCAGTAGTTTCCAGAGCGGGGTGCACTACGAGCAGTACTTC. This translates into CASSFQSGVHYEQYF. The complete variable domain, with remaining parts taken from reference TRBV19 and TRBJ2-7, reads DGGITQSPKYLFRKEGQNVTLSCEQNLNHDAMYWYRQDPGQGLRLIYYSQIVNDFQKGDIAEGYSVSREKKESFPLTVTSAQKNPTAFYLCASSFQSGVHYEQYFGPGTRLTVT.

The CDR3, as DNA: TGTGCCAGCAGGGAGGAAGGGCCTCAGCCCAGCACAGATACGCAGTATTTT. This translates into CASREEGPQPSTDTQYF. This chain joins TRBV25-1 and TRBJ2-3; perhaps TRBD2 as D (5 bases). This CDR3 is built from 17 residues. V lost 6 bases, J lost 0 bases, and 19 bases lay in between. Germline V gene data show CDR1 as MGHDK and CDR2 as SYGVNS.

The rearrangement joins TRBV7-2 to TRBJ2-1, with D possibly being TRBD2 (5 bases). Looked up from germline, CDR1 is SGHTA and CDR2 is FQGNSA. V lost 3 bases and J 6 bases, leaving 12 bases between the germline ends. The length of the CDR3 is 14 residues. CDR3 protein: CASSFRGWSNEQFF. DNA for the CDR3: TGTGCCAGCAGCTTCCGGGGATGGTCCAATGAGCAGTTCTTC.

This chain uses TRBV7-2 with TRBJ2-6; D uncertain. Per the germline V gene, CDR1 is SGHTA and CDR2 is FQGNSA. Between the trimmed V and J ends, which lost 4 bases and 3 bases, there was a span of 7 bases. This CDR3 region has 14 residues. The CDR3 sequence is CASSSLGGANVLTF. The DNA of the CDR3 is TGTGCCAGCAGCTCCCTAGGTGGGGCCAACGTCCTGACTTTC.